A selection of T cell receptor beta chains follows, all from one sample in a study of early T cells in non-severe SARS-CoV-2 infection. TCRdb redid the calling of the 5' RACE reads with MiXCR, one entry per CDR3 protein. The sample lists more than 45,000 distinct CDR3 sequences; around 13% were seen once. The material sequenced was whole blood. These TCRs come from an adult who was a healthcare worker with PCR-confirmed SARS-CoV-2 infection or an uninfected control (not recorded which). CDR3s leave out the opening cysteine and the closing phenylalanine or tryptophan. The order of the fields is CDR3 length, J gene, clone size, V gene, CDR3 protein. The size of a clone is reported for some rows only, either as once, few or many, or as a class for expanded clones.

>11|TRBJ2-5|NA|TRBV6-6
ASSYTVQETQY
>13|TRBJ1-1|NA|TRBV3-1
ASSQGLGVNTEAF
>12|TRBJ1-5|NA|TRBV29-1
DPRGQVQSQPQH
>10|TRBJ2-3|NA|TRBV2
ASRVSADTQY
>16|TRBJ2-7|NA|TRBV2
ASSETRTSGNLNYEQY
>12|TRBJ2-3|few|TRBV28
ASSLPSSTDTQY
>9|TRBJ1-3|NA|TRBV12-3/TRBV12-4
ASTVGNTIY
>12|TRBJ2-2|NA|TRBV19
ATRPGGITGELF
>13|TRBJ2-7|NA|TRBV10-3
ATQFRGGLSYEQY
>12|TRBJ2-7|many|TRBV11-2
ASSPDRNSYEQY
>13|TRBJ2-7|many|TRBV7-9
ASSPRDGGLYEQY
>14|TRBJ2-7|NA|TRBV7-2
ASSTRGGLGSYEQY
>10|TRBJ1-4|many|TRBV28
ASSSRLEKLF
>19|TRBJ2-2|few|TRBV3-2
ASSQGFSGGAFGSRTGELF
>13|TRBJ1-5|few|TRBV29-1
SVEIGGDSNQPQH
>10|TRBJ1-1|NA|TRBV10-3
AISDGDTEAF
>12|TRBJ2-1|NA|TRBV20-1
SAGTSGPYNEQF
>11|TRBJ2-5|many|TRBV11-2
ASSFTEQETQY
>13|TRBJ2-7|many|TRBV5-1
ASSDLRTGTYEQY
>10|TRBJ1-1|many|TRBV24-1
ATSQGNTEAF
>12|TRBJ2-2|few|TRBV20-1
SAPDWTNTGELF
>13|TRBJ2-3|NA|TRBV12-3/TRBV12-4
ASSLGGLASDTQY
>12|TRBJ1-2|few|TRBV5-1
ASSLTGRSYGYT
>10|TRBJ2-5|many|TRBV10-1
ASSESRETQY
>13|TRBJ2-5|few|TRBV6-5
ASSYVGGGQETQY
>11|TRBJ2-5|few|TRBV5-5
ASSWGLEETQY
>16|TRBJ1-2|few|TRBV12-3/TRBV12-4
ASRSHPGQGGPNYGYT
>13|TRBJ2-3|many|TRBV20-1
SARDPQGAADTQY
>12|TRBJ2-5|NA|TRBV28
ASSGSVRGETQY
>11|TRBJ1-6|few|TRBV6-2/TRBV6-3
ASRPTEDSPLH
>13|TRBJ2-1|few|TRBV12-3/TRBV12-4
ASSRDRGTYNEQF
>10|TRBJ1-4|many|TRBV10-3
AAGGPNEKLF
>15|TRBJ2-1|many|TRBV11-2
ASVRTSGSVAYNEQF
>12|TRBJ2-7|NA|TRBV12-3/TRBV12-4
ASSPSGGYGEQY
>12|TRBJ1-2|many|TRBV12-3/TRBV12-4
ASTRGGDRYGYT
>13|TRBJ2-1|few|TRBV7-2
ASSLAASSYNEQF
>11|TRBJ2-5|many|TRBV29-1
SVVVLMSETQY
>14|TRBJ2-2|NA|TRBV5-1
ASSPAGSTNTGELF
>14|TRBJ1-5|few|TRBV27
ASSLRGQLVNQPQH
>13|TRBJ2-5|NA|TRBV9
ASSVGVGGRGTQY
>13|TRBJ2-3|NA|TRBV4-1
ASSLLRTGADTQY
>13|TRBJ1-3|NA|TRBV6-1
ASSEPRTGGNTIY
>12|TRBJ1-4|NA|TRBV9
ASSGQGMGKKLF